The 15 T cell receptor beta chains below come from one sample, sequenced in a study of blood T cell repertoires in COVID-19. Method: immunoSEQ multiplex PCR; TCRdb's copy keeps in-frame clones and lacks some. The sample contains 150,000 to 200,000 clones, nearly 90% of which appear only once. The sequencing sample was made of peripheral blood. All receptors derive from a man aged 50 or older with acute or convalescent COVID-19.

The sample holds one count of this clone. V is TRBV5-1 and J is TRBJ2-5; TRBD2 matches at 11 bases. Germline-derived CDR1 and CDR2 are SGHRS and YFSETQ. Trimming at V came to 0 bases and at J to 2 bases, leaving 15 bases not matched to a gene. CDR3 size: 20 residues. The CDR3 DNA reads TGCGCCAGCAGCTTGGAACCGGGACTAGCGGATTGGGGAACTCAAGAGACCCAGTACTTC. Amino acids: CASSLEPGLADWGTQETQYF.

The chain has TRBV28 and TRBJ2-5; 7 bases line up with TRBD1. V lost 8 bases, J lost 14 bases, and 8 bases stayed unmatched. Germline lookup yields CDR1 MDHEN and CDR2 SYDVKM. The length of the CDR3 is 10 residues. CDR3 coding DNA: TGTGCCAGCCGAGGGACAGAGCCCTACTTC. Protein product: CASRGTEPYF.

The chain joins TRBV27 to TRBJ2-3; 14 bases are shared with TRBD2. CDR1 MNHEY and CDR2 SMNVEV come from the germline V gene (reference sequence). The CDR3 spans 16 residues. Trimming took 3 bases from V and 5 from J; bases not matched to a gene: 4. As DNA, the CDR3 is TGTGCCAGCAGTTTGGGACTAGCGGGAGAGTTAGATACGCAGTATTTT. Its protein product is CASSLGLAGELDTQYF.

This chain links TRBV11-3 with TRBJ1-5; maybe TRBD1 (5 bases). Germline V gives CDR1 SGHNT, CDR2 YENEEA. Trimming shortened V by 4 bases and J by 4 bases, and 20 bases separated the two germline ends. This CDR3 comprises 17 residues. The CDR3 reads CASSSPWGRRGNQPQHF. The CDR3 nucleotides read TGTGCCAGCAGCTCCCCTTGGGGGAGGCGGGGGAATCAGCCCCAGCATTTT.

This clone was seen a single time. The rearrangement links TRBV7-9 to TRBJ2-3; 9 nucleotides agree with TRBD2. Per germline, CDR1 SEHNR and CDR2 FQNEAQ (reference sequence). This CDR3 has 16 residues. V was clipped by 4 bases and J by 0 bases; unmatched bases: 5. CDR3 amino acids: CASSSTSGFSTDTQYF. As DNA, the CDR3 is TGTGCCAGCAGCTCAACTAGCGGGTTTAGCACAGATACGCAGTATTTT.

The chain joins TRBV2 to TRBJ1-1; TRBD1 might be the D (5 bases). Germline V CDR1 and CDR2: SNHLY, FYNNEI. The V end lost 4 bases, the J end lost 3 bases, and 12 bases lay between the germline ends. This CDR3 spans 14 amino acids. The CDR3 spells CASSVRQGDTEAFF. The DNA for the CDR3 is TGTGCCAGCAGTGTCAGGCAGGGTGACACTGAAGCTTTCTTT.

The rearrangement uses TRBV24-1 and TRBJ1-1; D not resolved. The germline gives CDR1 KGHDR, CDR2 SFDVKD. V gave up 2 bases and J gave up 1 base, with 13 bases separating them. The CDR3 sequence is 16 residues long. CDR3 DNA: TGTGCCACCAGTGATTCGGGGAAAAGCCCGAACACTGAAGCTTTCTTT. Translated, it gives CATSDSGKSPNTEAFF.

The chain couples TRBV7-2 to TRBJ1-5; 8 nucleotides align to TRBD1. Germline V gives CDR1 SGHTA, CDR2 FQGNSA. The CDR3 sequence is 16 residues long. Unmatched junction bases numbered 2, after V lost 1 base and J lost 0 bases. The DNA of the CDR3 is TGTGCCAGCAGCTTAGGGGGGACAGGTAGCAATCAGCCCCAGCATTTT. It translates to CASSLGGTGSNQPQHF.

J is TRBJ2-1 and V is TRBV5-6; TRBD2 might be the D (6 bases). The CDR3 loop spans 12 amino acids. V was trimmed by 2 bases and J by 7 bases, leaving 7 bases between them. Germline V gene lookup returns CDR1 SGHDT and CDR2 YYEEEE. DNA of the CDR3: TGTGCCAGCAGCTTCGGGGGTAATGAGCAGTTCTTC. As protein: CASSFGGNEQFF. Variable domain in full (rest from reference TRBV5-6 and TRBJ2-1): DAGVTQSPTHLIKTRGQQVTLRCSPKSGHDTVSWYQQALGQGPQFIFQYYEEEERQRGNFPDRFSGHQFPNYSSELNVNALLLGDSALYLCASSFGGNEQFFGPGTRLTVL.

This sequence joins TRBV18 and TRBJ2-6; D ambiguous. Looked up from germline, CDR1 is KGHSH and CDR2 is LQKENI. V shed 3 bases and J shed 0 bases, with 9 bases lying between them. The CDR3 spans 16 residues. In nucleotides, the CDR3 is TGTGCCAGCTCACCTACAGCTTACTCTGGGGCCAACGTCCTGACTTTC. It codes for CASSPTAYSGANVLTF.

The CDR3: CASSLNETFF. In DNA form, the CDR3 reads TGTGCCAGCAGCTTAAATGAGACTTTCTTT. The J gene is TRBJ1-1, the V gene TRBV11-2; D unresolved. The germline V gene has CDR1 SGHAT and CDR2 FQNNGV. V dropped 2 bases and J dropped 12 bases, with 7 bases sitting between them. The CDR3 runs to 10 residues. Together with reference TRBV11-2 and TRBJ1-1, the CDR3 gives the full variable domain: EAGVAQSPRYKIIEKRQSVAFWCNPISGHATLYWYQQILGQGPKLLIQFQNNGVVDDSQLPKDRFSAERLKGVDSTLKIQPAKLEDSAVYLCASSLNETFFGQGTRLTVV.

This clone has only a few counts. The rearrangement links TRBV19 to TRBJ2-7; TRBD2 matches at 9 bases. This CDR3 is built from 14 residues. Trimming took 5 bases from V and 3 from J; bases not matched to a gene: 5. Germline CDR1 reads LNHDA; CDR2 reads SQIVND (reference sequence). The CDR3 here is CASSLGTSSYEQYF. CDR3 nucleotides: TGTGCCAGTAGTCTCGGGACTAGCAGCTACGAGCAGTACTTC. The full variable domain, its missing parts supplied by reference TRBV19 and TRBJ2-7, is DGGITQSPKYLFRKEGQNVTLSCEQNLNHDAMYWYRQDPGQGLRLIYYSQIVNDFQKGDIAEGYSVSREKKESFPLTVTSAQKNPTAFYLCASSLGTSSYEQYFGPGTRLTVT.

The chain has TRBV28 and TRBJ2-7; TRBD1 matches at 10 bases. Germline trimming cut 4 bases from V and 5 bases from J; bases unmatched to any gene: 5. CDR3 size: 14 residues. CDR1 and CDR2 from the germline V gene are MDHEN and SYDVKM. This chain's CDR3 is CASSYRDRGNEQYF. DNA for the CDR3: TGTGCCAGCAGTTACCGGGACAGGGGTAACGAGCAGTACTTC. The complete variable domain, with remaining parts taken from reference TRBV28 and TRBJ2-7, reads DVKVTQSSRYLVKRTGEKVFLECVQDMDHENMFWYRQDPGLGLRLIYFSYDVKMKEKGDIPEGYSVSREKKERFSLILESASTNQTSMYLCASSYRDRGNEQYFGPGTRLTVT.

In nucleotides, the CDR3 is TGTGCCACCAGGACAGGGCACACCGGGGAGCTGTTTTTT. As protein: CATRTGHTGELFF. The J gene is TRBJ2-2, the V gene TRBV24-1, with TRBD1 matching 7 bases. V trimming: 7 bases; J trimming: 3 bases; junction bases outside the gene matches: 1. This CDR3 has 13 amino acids. Per germline, CDR1 KGHDR and CDR2 SFDVKD.

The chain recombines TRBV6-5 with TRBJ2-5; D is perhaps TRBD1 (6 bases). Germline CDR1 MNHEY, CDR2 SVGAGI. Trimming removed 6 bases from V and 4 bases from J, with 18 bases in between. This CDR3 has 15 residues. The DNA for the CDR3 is TGTGCCAGCAGCTTCCCTACCGGGACACCAGAGACCCAGTACTTC. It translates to CASSFPTGTPETQYF.